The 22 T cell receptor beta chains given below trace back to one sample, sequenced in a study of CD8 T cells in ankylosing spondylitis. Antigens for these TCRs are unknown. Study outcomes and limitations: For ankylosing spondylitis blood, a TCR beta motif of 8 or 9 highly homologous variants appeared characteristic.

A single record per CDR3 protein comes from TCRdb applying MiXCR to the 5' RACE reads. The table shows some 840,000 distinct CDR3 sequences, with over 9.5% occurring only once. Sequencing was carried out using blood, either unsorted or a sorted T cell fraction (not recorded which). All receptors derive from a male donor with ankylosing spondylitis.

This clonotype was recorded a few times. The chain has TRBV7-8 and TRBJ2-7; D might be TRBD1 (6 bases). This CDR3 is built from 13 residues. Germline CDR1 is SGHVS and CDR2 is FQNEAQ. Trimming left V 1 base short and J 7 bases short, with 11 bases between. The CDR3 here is CASSLGARGEQYF. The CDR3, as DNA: TGTGCCAGCAGCTTAGGGGCTAGGGGGGAGCAGTACTTC.

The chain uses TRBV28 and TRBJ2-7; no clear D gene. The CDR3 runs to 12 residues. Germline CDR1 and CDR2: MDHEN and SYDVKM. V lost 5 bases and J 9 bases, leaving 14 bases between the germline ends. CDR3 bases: TGTGCCAGCAGTCATCAGGTCTTTATGCAGTACTTC. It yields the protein CASSHQVFMQYF.

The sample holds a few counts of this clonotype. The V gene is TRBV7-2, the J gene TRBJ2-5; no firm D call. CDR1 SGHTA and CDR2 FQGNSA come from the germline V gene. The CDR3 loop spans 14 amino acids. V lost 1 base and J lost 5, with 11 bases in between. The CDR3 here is CASSLGHRGETQYF. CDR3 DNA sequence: TGTGCCAGCAGCTTAGGTCATCGTGGGGAGACCCAGTACTTC.

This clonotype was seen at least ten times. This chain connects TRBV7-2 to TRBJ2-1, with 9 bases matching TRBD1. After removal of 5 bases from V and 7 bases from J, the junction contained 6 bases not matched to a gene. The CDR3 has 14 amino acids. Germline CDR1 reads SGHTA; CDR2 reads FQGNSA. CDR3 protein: CASSRDRDANEQFF. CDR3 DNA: TGTGCCAGCAGCCGGGACAGGGATGCGAATGAGCAGTTCTTC.

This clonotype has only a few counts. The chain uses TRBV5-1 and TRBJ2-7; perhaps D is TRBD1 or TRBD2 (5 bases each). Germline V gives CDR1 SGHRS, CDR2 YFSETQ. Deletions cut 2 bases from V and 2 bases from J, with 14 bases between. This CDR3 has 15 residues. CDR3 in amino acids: CASSLDPGATYEQYF. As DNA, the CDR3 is TGCGCCAGCAGCTTAGACCCCGGGGCTACCTACGAGCAGTACTTC.

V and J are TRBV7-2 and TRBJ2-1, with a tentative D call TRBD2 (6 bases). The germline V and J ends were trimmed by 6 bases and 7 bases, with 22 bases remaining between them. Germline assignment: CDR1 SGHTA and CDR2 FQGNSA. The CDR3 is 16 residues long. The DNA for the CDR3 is TGTGCCAGCAGTTCGGGAGAGCGGGTCCTTTTTAATGAGCAGTTCTTC. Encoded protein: CASSSGERVLFNEQFF.

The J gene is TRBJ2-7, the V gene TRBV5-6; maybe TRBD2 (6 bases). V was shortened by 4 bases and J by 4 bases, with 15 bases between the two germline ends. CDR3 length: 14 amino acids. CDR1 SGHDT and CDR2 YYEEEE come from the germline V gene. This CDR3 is CASSRRGLRYEQYF. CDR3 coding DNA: TGTGCCAGCAGCAGAAGGGGACTGAGGTACGAGCAGTACTTC.

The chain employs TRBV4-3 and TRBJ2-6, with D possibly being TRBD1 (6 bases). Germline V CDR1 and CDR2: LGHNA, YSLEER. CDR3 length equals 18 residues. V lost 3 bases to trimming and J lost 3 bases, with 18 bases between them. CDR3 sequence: CASSQGAPGTFGANVLTF. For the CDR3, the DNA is TGCGCCAGCAGCCAGGGGGCCCCAGGGACCTTTGGGGCCAACGTCCTGACTTTC.

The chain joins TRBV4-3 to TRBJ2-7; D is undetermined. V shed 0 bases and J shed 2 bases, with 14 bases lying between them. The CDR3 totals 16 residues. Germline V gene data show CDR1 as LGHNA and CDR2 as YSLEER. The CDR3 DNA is TGCGCCAGCAGCCAAGAGGAATGGGTTCCCGCCTACGAGCAGTACTTC. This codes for CASSQEEWVPAYEQYF.

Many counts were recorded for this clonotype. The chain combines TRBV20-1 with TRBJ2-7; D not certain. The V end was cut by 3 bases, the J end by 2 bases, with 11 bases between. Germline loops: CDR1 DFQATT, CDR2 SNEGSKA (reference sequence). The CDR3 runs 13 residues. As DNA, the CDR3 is TGCAGTGCTAGGGCCTTTCGCACCTACGAGCAGTACTTC. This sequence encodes CSARAFRTYEQYF.

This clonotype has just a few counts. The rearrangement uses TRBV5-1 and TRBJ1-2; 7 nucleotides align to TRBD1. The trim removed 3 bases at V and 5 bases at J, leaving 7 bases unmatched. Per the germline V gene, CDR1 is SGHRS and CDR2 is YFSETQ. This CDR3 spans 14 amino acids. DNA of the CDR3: TGCGCCAGCAGCTCAACAGGGGTCGAGTATGGCTACACCTTC. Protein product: CASSSTGVEYGYTF.

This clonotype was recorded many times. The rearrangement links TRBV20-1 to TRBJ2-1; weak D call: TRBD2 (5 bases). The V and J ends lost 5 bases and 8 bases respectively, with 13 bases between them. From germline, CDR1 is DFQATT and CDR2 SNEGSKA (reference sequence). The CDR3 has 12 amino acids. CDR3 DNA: TGCAGTGCTTCCCTCCGAGCGGATGAGCAGTTCTTC. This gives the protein CSASLRADEQFF.

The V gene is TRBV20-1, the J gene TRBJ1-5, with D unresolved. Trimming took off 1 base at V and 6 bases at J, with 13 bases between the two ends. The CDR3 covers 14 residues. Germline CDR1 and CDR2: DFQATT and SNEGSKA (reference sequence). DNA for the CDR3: TGCAGTGCTAGAGCGAGAACGGACGCTCAGCCCCAGCATTTT. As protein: CSARARTDAQPQHF.

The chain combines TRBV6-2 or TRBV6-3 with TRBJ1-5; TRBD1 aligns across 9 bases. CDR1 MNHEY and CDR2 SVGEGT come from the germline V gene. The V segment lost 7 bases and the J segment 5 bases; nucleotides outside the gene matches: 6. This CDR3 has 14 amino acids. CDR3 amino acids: CASTRTGGYQPQHF. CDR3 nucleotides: TGTGCCAGCACTCGAACAGGGGGCTATCAGCCCCAGCATTTT.

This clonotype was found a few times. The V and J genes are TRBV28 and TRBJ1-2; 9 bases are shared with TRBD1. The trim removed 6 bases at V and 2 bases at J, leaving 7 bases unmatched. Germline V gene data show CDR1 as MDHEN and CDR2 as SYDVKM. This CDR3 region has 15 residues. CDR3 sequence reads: CASSSSGTGNYGYTF. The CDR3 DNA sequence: TGTGCCAGCAGCTCTTCCGGGACAGGGAACTATGGCTACACCTTC.

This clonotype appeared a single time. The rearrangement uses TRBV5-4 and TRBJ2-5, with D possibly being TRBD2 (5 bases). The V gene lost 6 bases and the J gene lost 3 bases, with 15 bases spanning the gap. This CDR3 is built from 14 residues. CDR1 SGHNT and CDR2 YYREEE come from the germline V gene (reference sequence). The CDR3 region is CASKKGPGEETQYF. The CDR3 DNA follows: TGTGCCAGCAAAAAGGGCCCCGGGGAAGAGACCCAGTACTTC.

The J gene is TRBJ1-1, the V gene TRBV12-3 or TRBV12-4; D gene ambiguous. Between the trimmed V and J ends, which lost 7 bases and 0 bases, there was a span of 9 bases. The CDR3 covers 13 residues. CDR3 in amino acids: CASTRSLNTEAFF. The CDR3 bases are TGTGCCAGCACCCGGTCCTTGAACACTGAAGCTTTCTTT.

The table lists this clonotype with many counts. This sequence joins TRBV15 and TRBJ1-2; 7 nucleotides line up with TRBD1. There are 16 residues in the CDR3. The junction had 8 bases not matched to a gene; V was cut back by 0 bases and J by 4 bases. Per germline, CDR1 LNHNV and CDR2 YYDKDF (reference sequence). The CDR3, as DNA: TGTGCCACCAGCAGAGACGCAGGGGGTGTTTTCTATGGCTACACCTTC. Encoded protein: CATSRDAGGVFYGYTF.

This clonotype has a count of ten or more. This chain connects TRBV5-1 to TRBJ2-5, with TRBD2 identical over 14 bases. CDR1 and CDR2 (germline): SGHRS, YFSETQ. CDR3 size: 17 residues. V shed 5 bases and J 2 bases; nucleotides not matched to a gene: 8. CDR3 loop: CASSPGLAGGLQETQYF. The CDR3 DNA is TGCGCCAGCAGTCCTGGACTAGCGGGAGGACTACAAGAGACCCAGTACTTC.

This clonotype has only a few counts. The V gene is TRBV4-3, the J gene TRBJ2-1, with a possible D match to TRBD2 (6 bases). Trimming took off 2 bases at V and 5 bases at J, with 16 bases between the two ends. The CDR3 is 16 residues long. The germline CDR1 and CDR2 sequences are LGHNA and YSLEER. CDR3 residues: CASSQMGPVADNEQFF. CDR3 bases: TGCGCCAGCAGCCAAATGGGGCCGGTAGCGGACAATGAGCAGTTCTTC.

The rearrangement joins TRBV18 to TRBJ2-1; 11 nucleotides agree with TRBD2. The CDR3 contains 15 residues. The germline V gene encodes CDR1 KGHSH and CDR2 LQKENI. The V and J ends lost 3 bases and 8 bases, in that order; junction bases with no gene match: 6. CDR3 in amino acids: CASSPASGRRYEQFF. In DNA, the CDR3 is TGTGCCAGCTCACCCGCTAGCGGGAGGAGGTATGAGCAGTTCTTC.

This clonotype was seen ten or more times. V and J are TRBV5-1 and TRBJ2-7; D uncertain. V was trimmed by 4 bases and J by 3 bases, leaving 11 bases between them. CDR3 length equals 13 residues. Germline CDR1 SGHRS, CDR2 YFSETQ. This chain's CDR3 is CASSLENSYEQYF. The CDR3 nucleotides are TGCGCCAGCAGCCTAGAAAACAGCTACGAGCAGTACTTC.